These T cell receptor beta chains were read from a single sample in a study of CXCR3-negative and CXCR3-positive naive CD8 T cells. TCRdb processed the 5' RACE reads again and assigns one entry to each CDR3 protein, with no DNA. This sample's clone table lists about 110,000 distinct CDR3 sequences. Input material: naive CXCR3+ CD8+ T cells from blood. These receptors all stem from a human donor in good health. Some clones in this sample may be carry-over from other donors' samples. Each CDR3 is given with its conserved first and last residue.

V gene	J gene	CDR3 protein
TRBV7-9	TRBJ2-1	CASSLGGKNEQFF
TRBV29-1	TRBJ1-2	CSGWTDTNYGYTF
TRBV4-1	TRBJ2-1	CASSQPGTSGKDEQFF
TRBV28	TRBJ1-5	CASTELDSNQPQHF
TRBV10-1	TRBJ1-1	CASSHRGLNTEAFF
TRBV24-1	TRBJ2-1	CATSDLQRGQDEQFF
TRBV14	TRBJ2-2	CASSQDLAGGPGELFF
TRBV7-2	TRBJ2-1	CASSFLRGGNEQFF
TRBV7-2	TRBJ2-4	CASSQLAGVGYIQYF
TRBV5-5	TRBJ2-3	CASDPGSLTSTDTQYF
TRBV6-6	TRBJ2-3	CASSYPGTDTQYF
TRBV30	TRBJ2-7	CAWSNRSSYEQYF
TRBV29-1	TRBJ1-1	CSVVRREGTEAFF
TRBV27	TRBJ2-7	CASSLLSRKEQYF
TRBV11-2	TRBJ2-5	CASSLAFGQQETQYF
TRBV12-3/TRBV12-4	TRBJ1-5	CASRDLNQPQHF
TRBV29-1	TRBJ2-7	CSARDPSSYEQYF
TRBV4-3	TRBJ2-7	CASSQDPGTGGRNEQYF
TRBV20-1	TRBJ2-7	CSAGTASSYEQYF
TRBV5-1	TRBJ2-1	CASSLVQAGVDNEQFF
TRBV7-9	TRBJ1-2	CASSQTSGYTF
TRBV12-5	TRBJ2-1	CASDHPGRAYNEQFF
TRBV12-5	TRBJ2-7	CASALDPVTYEQYF
TRBV5-1	TRBJ1-1	CASSLAGEAFF
TRBV12-3/TRBV12-4	TRBJ2-1	CTSRSGLAGLDEQFF
TRBV6-2/TRBV6-3	TRBJ1-1	CASSYGGPLTEAFF
TRBV7-2	TRBJ2-4	CASSHRPTSELAKNIQYF
TRBV20-1	TRBJ2-1	CSARDLVASEQFF
TRBV28	TRBJ2-3	CASIKLTRSQDTQYF
TRBV5-1	TRBJ2-7	CASSLEGVLGYEQYF
TRBV7-3	TRBJ2-3	CASSLSGSGDTQYF
TRBV11-2	TRBJ2-7	CASSPILAGASYEQYF
TRBV6-5	TRBJ2-5	CASSYDGGETQYF
TRBV29-1	TRBJ2-1	CSVEAGDTYNEQFF
TRBV29-1	TRBJ2-3	CSVGGTSATSTDTQYF
TRBV3-1	TRBJ2-7	CASSQDSRISSYEQYF
TRBV30	TRBJ2-7	CAWSVAAPYEQYF
TRBV20-1	TRBJ2-2	CSARGPNTGELFF
TRBV5-1	TRBJ2-2	CASSAGENTGELFF
TRBV29-1	TRBJ1-4	CSVEDQGTDNNEKLFF
TRBV6-2/TRBV6-3	TRBJ2-2	CASSPGQTTGELFF
TRBV7-9	TRBJ2-3	CASSVTGQDTQYF
TRBV29-1	TRBJ1-1	CSVYEQGRNTEAFF
TRBV20-1	TRBJ2-7	CSARDRKRDYEQYF
TRBV6-2/TRBV6-3	TRBJ2-7	CASRLSTSTGRSEQYF
TRBV12-3/TRBV12-4	TRBJ2-1	CASSPGNNEQFF
TRBV15	TRBJ2-7	CATSRDRRDEQYF
TRBV3-1	TRBJ2-7	CASSRGGLAGGRSYEQYF
TRBV6-6	TRBJ1-1	CASSMGGMNTEAFF
TRBV7-6	TRBJ2-2	CASSWAGNTGELFF
TRBV20-1	TRBJ2-7	CSARYQNGISYEQYF
TRBV10-2	TRBJ2-7	CASRPGASGSNEQYF
TRBV3-1	TRBJ2-3	CASRARGTDTQYF
TRBV24-1	TRBJ2-1	CATRAGYDNEQFF